This T cell receptor beta chain derives from a study of blood T cell repertoires in COVID-19. Study information: COVID-19 samples from acute and convalescent phases originated in the United States, Italy and Spain.

The CDR3 is 15 amino acids. V dropped 2 bases and J dropped 6 bases, with 12 bases sitting between them. Germline CDR1 is SGHRS and CDR2 is YFSETQ. Cohort placement rested on clinical history that participants reported themselves. What the recovered Cohort 3 donors had was two negative PCRs, clearance, or symptom resolution. A single count supports this clone. Original handling: The authors estimated nucleated cell counts from reference gene primer amplification. Method: immunoSEQ multiplex PCR; TCRdb's copy keeps in-frame clones and lacks some. Clonal size and the V and J genes are those of that table, whereas D and trimming came from the DNA. The sample has 200,000 to 250,000 clones, approximately 86% seen once.

The sample taken for sequencing was PBMCs or T cells enriched from blood (not recorded which). V and J are TRBV5-1 and TRBJ1-6; D gene ambiguous. The source of this sequence is a woman aged 50 to 60 who had recovered from COVID-19. The CDR3 sequence: CASSFNTEINSPLHF. DNA for the CDR3: TGCGCCAGCAGCTTCAACACGGAGATTAATTCACCCCTCCACTTT. Variable domain in full (rest from reference TRBV5-1 and TRBJ1-6): KAGVTQTPRYLIKTRGQQVTLSCSPISGHRSVSWYQQTPGQGLQFLFEYFSETQRNKGNFPGRFSGRQFSNSRSEMNVSTLELGDSALYLCASSFNTEINSPLHFGNGTRLTVT.